This T cell receptor beta chain was recorded in a study of OX40 agonist ivuxolimab in advanced cancers. The wider study: Partial response was recorded in three patients: one hepatocellular carcinoma and two cutaneous melanoma cases.

Method: immunoSEQ multiplex PCR; TCRdb's copy keeps in-frame clones and lacks some. The sample records about 57,000 clones, about 83% being singletons. V lost 6 bases and J 9 bases, leaving 21 bases between the germline ends. CDR1 LNHDA and CDR2 SQIVND come from the germline V gene (reference sequence). The CDR3 totals 15 residues. Baseline, cycle 4 day 1, and cycle 7 day 1 were the blood sampling points. Sequencing used CD4+ or CD8+ T cells sorted from blood, obtained in a trial of the OX40 agonist ivuxolimab. The TCR comes from an adult with an advanced solid tumor such as melanoma, head and neck, liver or kidney cancer. V usage is TRBV19 and J usage is TRBJ2-1; D is perhaps TRBD2 (6 bases). CDR3 amino acids: CASSQGAGAVGEQFF. The CDR3, as DNA: TGTGCCAGTAGCCAGGGAGCGGGTGCCGTCGGTGAGCAGTTCTTC.